This T cell receptor (beta chain) was documented in a study of blood T cell repertoires in COVID-19. Study in general: There were acute and convalescent COVID-19 samples, and they came from the United States, Italy and Spain. The analysed material was cDNA or gDNA that came from T cells, B-cell-depleted T cells, or PBMCs.

This CDR3 spans 15 amino acids. Per germline, CDR1 SGDLS and CDR2 YYNGEE. V gave up 0 bases and J gave up 6 bases; unmatched junction bases: 3. In the original workflow: Nucleated cell counts were estimated from reference gene primer amplification. The repertoire was sequenced with immunoSEQ multiplex PCR; TCRdb's copy has only in-frame clones and lacks some. V, J and clone size are those of that table, while D and trimming were read from the DNA. The sample lists around 430,000 clones, around 89% occurring once. This receptor was taken from a woman aged 50 to 60 with COVID-19, enrolled during active disease. The sample consisted of peripheral blood. This chain links TRBV9 with TRBJ2-3; TRBD2 agrees at 11 bases. The chain's CDR3 is CASSVVSGGADTQYF. The DNA of the CDR3 is TGTGCCAGCAGCGTAGTTAGCGGGGGGGCGGATACGCAGTATTTT.